Listed below are T cell receptor beta chains from one sample, sequenced in a study of cytomegalovirus exposure and HLA in healthy donors. Using immunoSEQ multiplex PCR, the repertoire was profiled, and TCRdb retains in-frame clones only, with some absent. Here the sample spans about 65,000 clones, about 82% being singletons. Sequencing used PBMCs. Receptors originate from a woman in her 30s in good health and CMV-seronegative. Both conserved end residues are part of each CDR3. D genes are given only for firm matches. For some rows the clone size is stated as once, few or many, or as a class when expanded; others skip it.

TGTGCCAGCAGCAGTGCCCAGGGACAGGGGCGAGAGACCCAGTACTTC,CASSSAQGQGRETQYF,TRBD1,-,TRBV7-8,16,TRBJ2-5
TGTGCCAGCAGCAGGACAAACAATGAGCAGTTCTTC,CASSRTNNEQFF,-,-,TRBV7-9,12,TRBJ2-1
TGCGCCAGCAGCGTCGGGACGAGCGGGGGTTTAGCCAAAAACATTCAGTACTTC,CASSVGTSGGLAKNIQYF,TRBD2,-,TRBV5-1,18,TRBJ2-4
TGTGCCAGCAGAAAGGGACAGCAGAACTATGGCTACACCTTC,CASRKGQQNYGYTF,TRBD1,-,TRBV28,14,TRBJ1-2
TGCGCCAGCAGCCAAGAGGGACAGGGAAGGCATGTGCAGTTCTTC,CASSQEGQGRHVQFF,TRBD1,-,TRBV4-1,15,TRBJ2-1
TGCGCCAGCAGCCAGAGGACTAGCGGGGCCACAGATACGCAGTATTTT,CASSQRTSGATDTQYF,TRBD2,-,TRBV4-1,16,TRBJ2-3
TGTGCCAGCAGGAGGAGGGACAGCCTCCTAGATCAGTACTTC,CASRRRDSLLDQYF,-,-,TRBV2,14,TRBJ2-7
TGCGCCAGCAGCTACGGGGGGTACCAAGAGACCCAGTACTTC,CASSYGGYQETQYF,TRBD2,-,TRBV5-1,14,TRBJ2-5
TGTGCCAGCGCACCACTTATGAACACTGAAGCTTTCTTT,CASAPLMNTEAFF,-,few,TRBV19,13,TRBJ1-1
TGTGCCTGCCAACGTCCGGGGGAACTGTTTTTT,CACQRPGELFF,-,-,TRBV30,11,TRBJ1-4
TGCGCCAGCAGCTCTAGCCCTGAACGCCAACGGACCCAGTACTTC,CASSSSPERQRTQYF,-,-,TRBV5-1,15,TRBJ2-5
TGTGCCAGCAGCTCACCGCAGGGCGGCGAGCAGTACTTC,CASSSPQGGEQYF,-,-,TRBV7-6,13,TRBJ2-7
TGCAGCGTTGGAAGGACAGGGGATAAATATGGCTACACCTTC,CSVGRTGDKYGYTF,TRBD1,once,TRBV29-1,14,TRBJ1-2
TGTGCCTGTTCAAGGGGCGGGGGGGCCTTAGAGACCCAGTACTTC,CACSRGGGALETQYF,TRBD2,-,TRBV30,15,TRBJ2-5
TGTGCCAGCAGCCGCGACAGGGGCGGCAATCAGCCCCAGCATTTT,CASSRDRGGNQPQHF,TRBD1,few,TRBV6-5,15,TRBJ1-5
TGTGCCTGGAGTCCCGGACTAGGGGTCGAGCAGTACTTC,CAWSPGLGVEQYF,TRBD2,-,TRBV30,13,TRBJ2-7
TGTGCCAGCAGTTCTATTAGGGCGGAACGGGGGGCCTCCATCTATGGCTACACCTTC,CASSSIRAERGASIYGYTF,-,-,TRBV7-9,19,TRBJ1-2
TGTGCCTGGAGTGGCAGGGGGCCGTCTGAAAAACTGTTTTTT,CAWSGRGPSEKLFF,TRBD1,-,TRBV30,14,TRBJ1-4
TGTGCCAGCAGCCCCTTCGGAGGGGTAACTAATGAAAAACTGTTTTTT,CASSPFGGVTNEKLFF,-,-,TRBV7-2,16,TRBJ1-4
TGCGCCAGCAGCCAAGGAGGGAGTGGGAAGTATGGCTACACCTTC,CASSQGGSGKYGYTF,-,-,TRBV4-1,15,TRBJ1-2
TGTGCCATCAGTGAGAACAGCAATGAGCAGTTCTTC,CAISENSNEQFF,-,-,TRBV10-3,12,TRBJ2-1
TGTGCCTGGAGATCTTTAGGACTTGATCCCTCTGGGGCCAACGTCCTGACTTTC,CAWRSLGLDPSGANVLTF,-,-,TRBV30,18,TRBJ2-6
TGTGCCAGCAGCTTAGCGTCGGGAGATGGGGAGCAGTACTTC,CASSLASGDGEQYF,-,once,TRBV7-2,14,TRBJ2-7
TGTGCCAGCAGCTTAAATCTCGGGCCCCAGCATTTT,CASSLNLGPQHF,-,-,TRBV7-8,12,TRBJ1-5
TGTGCCAGCAGTCCTGACGGAGCGATAGAAGCTTTCTTT,CASSPDGAIEAFF,-,once,TRBV6-5,13,TRBJ1-1
TGCGCCAGCAAAGGAGCGGACCAAGAGACCCAGTACTTC,CASKGADQETQYF,-,-,TRBV10-2,13,TRBJ2-5
TGTGCCAGCAGCCCCACTCGGACAGGGGGCGGTGGCTACACCTTC,CASSPTRTGGGGYTF,TRBD1,-,TRBV7-3,15,TRBJ1-2
TGTGCCAGCAGCCATGGGGCGGGGGGCTACGAGCAGTACTTC,CASSHGAGGYEQYF,TRBD2,-,TRBV5-4,14,TRBJ2-7
TGTGCCAGCAGTGAAGCATACAGGGGGATGTCCTACAATGAGCAGTTCTTC,CASSEAYRGMSYNEQFF,TRBD1,few,TRBV6-1,17,TRBJ2-1
TGTGCCAGCAGCCAAGATCCCACGGGTGGCTACGAGCAGTACTTC,CASSQDPTGGYEQYF,-,-,TRBV4-2,15,TRBJ2-7
TGTGCCAGCAGCTCCCGGACTAGAGGGGAGCAGTACTTC,CASSSRTRGEQYF,TRBD2,-,TRBV11-2,13,TRBJ2-7
TGTGCCAGCAGTACACCAAGACTAGCGGGGAATGAGCAGTTCTTC,CASSTPRLAGNEQFF,TRBD2,few,TRBV6-1,15,TRBJ2-1
TGTGCCAGCAGCGCCACCCCCGGACAGGTGAACACTGAAGCTTTCTTT,CASSATPGQVNTEAFF,TRBD1,-,TRBV9,16,TRBJ1-1
TGCGCCAGCAGCCCTGGACTAGCCGCCTTTGTGCAGTTCTTC,CASSPGLAAFVQFF,TRBD2,-,TRBV5-1,14,TRBJ2-1
TGTGCCAGCAGTGAGGGGAGCGGAACAGATACGCAGTATTTT,CASSEGSGTDTQYF,-,once,TRBV25-1,14,TRBJ2-3
TGTGCCAGCAGTTCCGGGACAGGGTATTTCTTC,CASSSGTGYFF,TRBD1,-,TRBV6-5,11,TRBJ2-1
TGTGCCTGGAGTCCACAGGGGTTCAATCAGCCCCAGCATTTT,CAWSPQGFNQPQHF,TRBD1,-,TRBV30,14,TRBJ1-5
TGTGCCAGTAGGACTAGCGGGGGCCAGCGGACCCAGTACTTC,CASRTSGGQRTQYF,TRBD2,few,TRBV19,14,TRBJ2-5
TGCAGCGTTCATAGACCGGGTCTGGACGAGCAGTACTTC,CSVHRPGLDEQYF,-,-,TRBV29-1,13,TRBJ2-7
TGTGCCTGGAGCGGGGGGGCGAGCTCCTACAATGAGCAGTTCTTC,CAWSGGASSYNEQFF,TRBD2,-,TRBV30,15,TRBJ2-1
TGTGCCAGCAGTGGAACAGGGGGCGTCTCCTACGAGCAGTACTTC,CASSGTGGVSYEQYF,TRBD1,-,TRBV28,15,TRBJ2-7
TGCGCCAGCAGCCAAGATCTTACCAGAGGGCCGAACACTGAAGCTTTCTTT,CASSQDLTRGPNTEAFF,-,once,TRBV4-1,17,TRBJ1-1
TGTGCCAGCAGTGACAACCCCCGGGACAGACTCTCTGGGGCCAACGTCCTGACTTTC,CASSDNPRDRLSGANVLTF,TRBD1,-,TRBV6-1,19,TRBJ2-6
TGTGCCTGGGACAGGGCCCGGGAGCAGTTCTTC,CAWDRAREQFF,TRBD1,-,TRBV30,11,TRBJ2-1
TGTGCCAGCAGCCAACCCACGGGACACCGCACAGATACGCAGTATTTT,CASSQPTGHRTDTQYF,-,-,TRBV4-2,16,TRBJ2-3
TGCAGCGCCCGTTTGACAGGGGGGGAGCAGTACTTC,CSARLTGGEQYF,TRBD1,once,TRBV29-1,12,TRBJ2-7
TGTGCCAGCATGGGGAGAGGGAACACTGAAGCTTTCTTT,CASMGRGNTEAFF,-,-,TRBV28,13,TRBJ1-1
TGTGCCAGCGTCCCCCGGCAGGGGGTTGACCCTCGTCGGGAGTACTTC,CASVPRQGVDPRREYF,TRBD1,-,TRBV2,16,TRBJ2-7
TGTGCCTGGAGCGGTGGACTCGCTACTTCCTACGAGCAGTACTTC,CAWSGGLATSYEQYF,-,once,TRBV30,15,TRBJ2-7
TGTGCCAGCAGTTCCGGACAGGGCTCGTTTGAAGCTTTCTTT,CASSSGQGSFEAFF,TRBD1,-,TRBV6-5,14,TRBJ1-1